This T cell receptor beta chain was documented in a study of memory CD4+ T cells and cytomegalovirus serostatus. Note on this clone: As yet, its antigen is unknown.

Germline CDR1 and CDR2: SGHTA and FQGNSA. This CDR3 comprises 13 residues. V lost 1 base and J lost 8, with 12 bases in between. Study-level findings and limits: Suggested: most of the CMV-linked TCR signature lies in CD4+ memory cells.

Original processing methods: After removing out-of-frame reads, millions of distinct TCRbeta sequences remained. Only in-frame clones appear in the TCRdb table, and some are missing; sequencing was by immunoSEQ multiplex PCR. That table gives V, J and clone size, and the DNA gave D and trimming. This repertoire shows 25,000 to 30,000 clones, 75% found once; its top ten account for 1%. The sort gate was single viable CD3+CD4+CD8-CD45RO+ cells for memory CD4+ T cells. CMV serostatus came from serum IgG against pp150, pp28, p38, p52. The V and J genes are TRBV7-2 and TRBJ2-7; D is ambiguous. The receptor was derived from an adult in good health and CMV-seronegative. The sample taken for sequencing was memory CD4+ T cells from blood. CDR3 residues: CASSLDGVKKQYF. The CDR3 nucleotides read TGTGCCAGCAGCTTAGATGGTGTAAAAAAGCAGTACTTC.